Listed below are T cell receptor beta chains from one sample, sequenced in a study of cytomegalovirus exposure and HLA in healthy donors. Assay used: immunoSEQ multiplex PCR; TCRdb lists only in-frame clones, some missing. The table records about 100,000 clones, 65% to 75% of them present only once. The sample comprised PBMCs. All receptors derive from a woman under 30 in good health and CMV-seropositive. CDR3s include the opening cysteine and the closing phenylalanine or tryptophan. The order of the fields is J gene, D gene, CDR3 length, V gene, clone size, CDR3 DNA, CDR3 protein. A D gene is named only where the DNA matches it firmly. Size tells how often a clone was seen (once, few, many) or the class of an expanded clone, and some rows leave it out.

TRBJ2-7 | NA | 14 | TRBV5-1 | few | TGCGCCAGCAGCCCCGGGACACTTTCCTACGAGCAGTACTTC | CASSPGTLSYEQYF
TRBJ2-7 | TRBD1 | 16 | TRBV5-6 | NA | TGTGCCAGCAGCAGCCCGGGACAGGGTACGGGCTACGAGCAGTACTTC | CASSSPGQGTGYEQYF
TRBJ1-3 | TRBD1 | 14 | TRBV5-3 | NA | TGTGCCAGAAGCTTCGGGACAGGGGAAAACACCATATATTTT | CARSFGTGENTIYF
TRBJ2-1 | NA | 13 | TRBV6-4 | NA | TGTGCCAGCAGTGACTCAACAACCAATGAGCAGTTCTTC | CASSDSTTNEQFF
TRBJ1-2 | NA | 13 | TRBV19 | NA | TGTGCCAGTAGCCACAGGGAGGGCTATGGCTACACCTTC | CASSHREGYGYTF
TRBJ2-1 | TRBD2 | 19 | TRBV9 | NA | TGTGCCAGCAGCGTAGTGGGACTAGCGGGAGGAAGGGGCTACAATGAGCAGTTCTTC | CASSVVGLAGGRGYNEQFF
TRBJ2-3 | NA | 15 | TRBV6-4 | NA | TGTGCCAGCAGTGACTCAGGAGGGGAAGGAGATACGCAGTATTTT | CASSDSGGEGDTQYF
TRBJ2-6 | NA | 19 | TRBV29-1 | few | TGCAGCGTTGCAGACAGGAAGGGGGGGTTAGTGTCTGGGGCCAACGTCCTGACTTTC | CSVADRKGGLVSGANVLTF
TRBJ1-1 | NA | 14 | TRBV30 | NA | TGTGCCTGGACCCACCCCTCTATGAACACTGAAGCTTTCTTT | CAWTHPSMNTEAFF
TRBJ2-2 | TRBD2 | 17 | TRBV29-1 | NA | TGCAGCGTTGCCGGGACTAGCGGGAGGGAGAACACCGGGGAGCTGTTTTTT | CSVAGTSGRENTGELFF
TRBJ2-5 | TRBD1 | 13 | TRBV28 | NA | TGTGCCAGCCTGAGGGACAGGGGCGTTACCCAGTACTTC | CASLRDRGVTQYF
TRBJ1-2 | NA | 14 | TRBV7-2 | NA | TGTGCCAGCAGCTACGGGATGGGGGGGATCGGCTACACCTTC | CASSYGMGGIGYTF
TRBJ2-5 | NA | 15 | TRBV11-2 | NA | TGTGCCAGCAGCTTAGCGATCTCGGGGCAAGAGACCCAGTACTTC | CASSLAISGQETQYF
TRBJ2-3 | TRBD2 | 15 | TRBV9 | NA | TGTGCCAGCAGCGGAGGACTAGCGGGCACAGATACGCAGTATTTT | CASSGGLAGTDTQYF
TRBJ1-1 | NA | 15 | TRBV5-1 | NA | TGCGCCAGCAGCTTAGGGGGATCCGAGAACACTGAAGCTTTCTTT | CASSLGGSENTEAFF
TRBJ2-1 | TRBD1 | 13 | TRBV2 | NA | TGTGCCAGCAGCGGGACAGGGCAATACGAGCAGTTCTTC | CASSGTGQYEQFF
TRBJ2-7 | TRBD2 | 17 | TRBV4-3 | NA | TGCGCCAGCAGCCAAGATAGGAGCGGGACCAGCTCCTACGAGCAGTACTTC | CASSQDRSGTSSYEQYF
TRBJ2-6 | NA | 13 | TRBV11-2 | NA | TGTGCCAGCAGCAACCGGGAGGCCAACGTCCTGACTTTC | CASSNREANVLTF
TRBJ1-1 | NA | 15 | TRBV6-1 | NA | TGTGCCAGCAGTGAGGGCAGCTACATGAACACTGAAGCTTTCTTT | CASSEGSYMNTEAFF
TRBJ2-5 | TRBD2 | 16 | TRBV29-1 | once | TGCAGCGTTGAACTCCCACTAGCGGGAGCGCGGGAGACCCAGTACTTC | CSVELPLAGARETQYF
TRBJ2-1 | NA | 16 | TRBV4-3 | once | TGCGCCAGCAGCCAAGATCGCGGCTTCTCCTACAATGAGCAGTTCTTC | CASSQDRGFSYNEQFF
TRBJ2-1 | TRBD2 | 16 | TRBV9 | NA | TGTGCCAGCAGCGCCTGGACTAGCGGGAGTGGAAATGAGCAGTTCTTC | CASSAWTSGSGNEQFF
TRBJ2-7 | TRBD2 | 14 | TRBV27 | NA | TGTGCCAGCAGTCCCCCGGGACTATTACACGAGCAGTACTTC | CASSPPGLLHEQYF
TRBJ2-1 | TRBD1 | 15 | TRBV4-2 | NA | TGTGCCAGCGGGGCAGGGGGTAACTCCTACAATGAGCAGTTCTTC | CASGAGGNSYNEQFF
TRBJ1-2 | NA | 18 | TRBV4-3 | NA | TGCGCCAGCAGCATACGTACGATCTCCACAGGGCCGGGCTATGGCTACACCTTC | CASSIRTISTGPGYGYTF
TRBJ2-3 | TRBD2 | 16 | TRBV5-1 | NA | TGCGCCAGCAGCGAGAGACTAGCGGGAGTCACAGATACGCAGTATTTT | CASSERLAGVTDTQYF
TRBJ2-7 | NA | 11 | TRBV20-1 | NA | TGCAGTGCTAGAGGCTACTACGAGCAGTACTTC | CSARGYYEQYF
TRBJ2-7 | TRBD2 | 17 | TRBV7-9 | NA | TGTGCCAGCAGCTTTGGCCTACTAGCGGGGGCCCCCTACGAGCAGTACTTC | CASSFGLLAGAPYEQYF
TRBJ2-1 | NA | 14 | TRBV27 | NA | TGTGCCAGCAGTTTATCCACAGGGTACAATGAGCAGTTCTTC | CASSLSTGYNEQFF
TRBJ1-5 | TRBD1 | 15 | TRBV5-3 | NA | TGTGCCAGAAGCAACCGGGGACAGTTCCATCAGCCCCAGCATTTT | CARSNRGQFHQPQHF
TRBJ2-3 | NA | 12 | TRBV9 | NA | TGTGCCAGCAGCGCAGGGACAGATACGCAGTATTTT | CASSAGTDTQYF
TRBJ2-1 | NA | 14 | TRBV4-3 | once | TGCGCCAGCAGCCAAGAGGGACAAAACAATGAGCAGTTCTTC | CASSQEGQNNEQFF
TRBJ1-6 | TRBD1 | 15 | TRBV5-6 | NA | TGTGCCAGCAGCTCCCAGGGACAGGGCCATTCACCCCTCCACTTT | CASSSQGQGHSPLHF
TRBJ2-2 | NA | 11 | TRBV20-1 | NA | TGCAGTGCCAGGGTTACCGGGGAGCTGTTTTTT | CSARVTGELFF
TRBJ2-7 | TRBD2 | 14 | TRBV28 | NA | TGTGCCAGCACCATCAGAGGCGGGAGCTACGAGCAGTACTTC | CASTIRGGSYEQYF
TRBJ2-1 | TRBD2 | 13 | TRBV4-3 | NA | TGCGCCAGCAGCCAAGATTCCGGGGGGAGGGAGTTCTTC | CASSQDSGGREFF
TRBJ2-1 | NA | 15 | TRBV10-3 | NA | TGTGCCATCAGCCTTGGGGGGGGCTCCTACAATGAGCAGCTCTTC | CAISLGGGSYNEQLF
TRBJ2-7 | TRBD1 | 15 | TRBV5-4 | NA | TGTGCCAGCAGATCGATTGACAGGGCCCCCTACGAGCAGTACTTC | CASRSIDRAPYEQYF
TRBJ2-7 | NA | 14 | TRBV7-9 | NA | TGTGCCAGCAGCCCGCCCTCCCAGGCCTACGAGCAGTACTTC | CASSPPSQAYEQYF
TRBJ1-1 | TRBD1 | 15 | TRBV9 | NA | TGTGCCAGCAGCGTAGAACCGGGACAGACCTTTGAAGCTTTCTTT | CASSVEPGQTFEAFF
TRBJ2-5 | TRBD2 | 13 | TRBV2 | NA | TGTGCCAGCAGGGGGACTAGTGGGGAGACCCAGTACTTC | CASRGTSGETQYF
TRBJ1-1 | TRBD1 | 13 | TRBV19 | once | TGTGCCAGCCGACAGGGGCGAGGCACTGAAGCTTTCTTT | CASRQGRGTEAFF
TRBJ1-1 | TRBD1 | 16 | TRBV5-5 | NA | TGTGCCAGCAGCTGGATGACAGGGGCCATGAACACTGAAGCTTTCTTT | CASSWMTGAMNTEAFF
TRBJ1-1 | NA | 14 | TRBV4-2 | few | TGTGCCAGCAGCCAAGATCATGTGAACACTGAAGCTTTCTTT | CASSQDHVNTEAFF
TRBJ2-7 | NA | 13 | TRBV27 | NA | TGTGCCAGCAGTTTAAACGGAGCCTACGAGCAGTACTTC | CASSLNGAYEQYF
TRBJ1-2 | TRBD1 | 13 | TRBV5-6 | NA | TGTGCCAGCAGGGTACAGGGGGCGGATGGCTACACCTTC | CASRVQGADGYTF
TRBJ1-3 | NA | 15 | TRBV6-5 | NA | TGTGCCAGCAGTTACTCGAGGACTCTGGAAAGCACCATATATTTT | CASSYSRTLESTIYF
TRBJ2-5 | TRBD2 | 18 | TRBV19 | few | TGTGCCAGTAGTATTGGTGTAGAGGTGTCTAGCGGGAGTAAGACCCAGTACTTC | CASSIGVEVSSGSKTQYF
TRBJ2-2 | NA | 15 | TRBV5-1 | once | TGCGCCAGCAGCTTGGTTATACTAAACACCGGGGAGCTGTTTTTT | CASSLVILNTGELFF
TRBJ1-4 | TRBD1 | 14 | TRBV28 | NA | TGTGCCAGCAGTTTTCAGGGGGCAGATGAAAAACTGTTTTTT | CASSFQGADEKLFF